This TCR beta chain was identified during a study of cytomegalovirus exposure and HLA in healthy donors (dated by TCRdb to the late 2010s). Regarding the complete study: According to an earlier analysis of 587 of the donors, 150 million to 200 million T cells yielded some 120 million unique TCR beta sequences and approximately 300 Gb of sequence data. Across 398 genotyped donors of the cohort, an average of about 200,000 unique TCR beta nucleotide sequences per donor were sequenced, and 15% to 20% of those sequences were non-productive. To decide whether each TCR beta V gene segment behaved as functional or pseudogenic, an earlier analysis of some 600 of the donors relied on high-throughput TCR beta sequencing. A later analysis re-analyzed previously published TCR beta repertoires from 550 to 700 donors and added high-resolution HLA genotyping to study TCR occurrence patterns. The study aimed to test whether cataloging public T cell receptors could reveal signatures of past pathogen exposure. Rather than drawing on any new phenotypic data, the later analysis identified candidate immune exposures from TCR beta sequences and the way those sequences occurred across donors. The genetic ancestry cluster associated with self-reported Caucasian donors included over 65% of the roughly 400 genotyped donors. To predict cytomegalovirus infection status, the study combined high-throughput TCR immunosequencing, statistical association of individual TCRs with disease status, and machine learning. All discovery cohort repertoires had been generated using a single sequencing platform. Donor age, sex, ethnicity and CMV serostatus were compiled together with the repertoire data. Along with the approximately 620-subject first cohort, a separate validation cohort of roughly 110 different subjects was used. Roughly 5 DR-DQ haplotypes were handled as single units for association and clustering, since linkage in the cohort was strong. An early release covering roughly 580 HLA-typed donors comprised 250 to 350 gigabases of sequencing data and tens of millions of unique TCR sequences. Genome-wide SNP genotypes for about 65% of the roughly 670 donors were used in a later genetic analysis, which treated that subset as a discovery cohort. Both class I and class II loci were covered by HLA typing, at four-digit resolution. The number of donors typed differed by locus, with roughly 629-640 for A, B, C, DRB1 and DQB1, roughly 520 for DQA1, 600 to 610 for DPA1, and around 450 for DPB1. The study profiled the T cell repertoires of under 700 subjects by immunosequencing and related them to cytomegalovirus serostatus. Study-wide findings and limitations: Three of the identified cytomegalovirus-associated TCR beta chains were confirmed in vitro to be specific for cytomegalovirus antigens. This cohort had only TCR beta chains sequenced, and the lack of alpha or paired-chain data limited which features could be detected. A cluster of highly shared sequence variants was judged likely to represent a technical artifact of the sequencing pipeline. Compared with the roughly 600-donor mean, donors in an Asian-associated ancestry cluster had fewer N-insertions in productive TCRs, according to a later genetic analysis. V-gene and J-gene trimming of TCR beta chains was associated with a missense DCLRE1C variant in a later genetic analysis, and the association was replicated in an independent cohort. Specific HLA alleles were associated with around 18,000 TCR beta sequences at a false discovery rate of 0.05 in a later analysis. A later analysis found that TCR association rates varied across HLA loci, with DRB1 alleles showing the most associated TCRs and HLA-C alleles the fewest. A further reported finding was that TCR beta sequences accurately predicted the HLA-A and HLA-B alleles for most subjects in the first cohort. Over 15 rarely observed V segments, including chromosome 9 orphons, were excluded from the earlier analysis of a few hundred of the donors because counts were too low. The authors suggested that the approach could potentially be extended to other disease states and immunological phenotypes. Broadly in line with IMGT annotations, most TCR beta V segments showed up in productive rearrangements about 87% or about 30% of the time in an earlier analysis of 450 to 600 of the donors. HLA typing was unavailable for some donors at each locus, so association tests used only the typed subset. The presence/absence analyses assumed that sequencing depth was roughly uniform across donors, and that assumption may not be true. In a later analysis, several top co-occurrence clusters were reported to appear linked to parvovirus B19, influenza, CMV and Epstein-Barr virus. When HLA alleles, especially DR and DQ, strongly co-occurred, attributing TCR associations to individual alleles was difficult. The classifier was reported to diagnose cytomegalovirus status with high specificity and sensitivity in both the original and validation cohorts. Immune exposure information for the cohort was limited to CMV serostatus. Compared with equally common non-associated chains, HLA-associated TCR beta chains in a later analysis were more clonally expanded and had lower generation probabilities. Most CMV-associated TCR beta chains appeared to be HLA-restricted in a later analysis, and the HLA associations seemed to be driven largely by CMV exposure. Most TCR sequences were seen in very few donors, while some public TCRs were found in many individuals. Correlated functional status among segregating V segments might be attributable to linkage disequilibrium, but an unknown experimental factor could not be ruled out. Because the 87-base-pair reads could not distinguish some IMGT-functional V segments, including TRBV6-2 and TRBV6-3, those segments were excluded. A total of 150 to 200 TCR beta chains were listed by the study as associated with cytomegalovirus.

The cohort consisted of more than 650 healthy bone marrow donors. Cohort members were all nominally healthy when sampled, although unrecorded immune exposures were likely present. The donor tested CMV seronegative and was one of the 352 seronegative cohort members. A peripheral blood sample was collected from each donor, and TCR beta sequencing was performed on peripheral blood mononuclear cells. The Qiagen DNeasy Blood Extraction Kit was used to extract genomic DNA from the blood cell samples. The sample holds a few counts of this clone. Its specific antigen is unknown. No base-level quality is on record; no much larger clone is a single base apart. Library preparation employed the immunoSEQ multiplex PCR assay. For the multiplex PCR, a mixture combining 60 forward primers for TCR Vbeta segments and 13 reverse primers for TCR Jbeta segments was used. The CDR3 region of rearranged TCR beta genes was amplified from genomic DNA by a multiplex PCR assay. On the Illumina HiSeq System, the amplified TCR beta libraries were sequenced as 87-base-pair reads. On the study's bioinformatics: In a later analysis, tens of millions of unique TCR beta chains were counted across the 650 to 700 repertoires, and roughly 11 million of these chains were shared by at least two donors. A nearest-neighbor algorithm error-corrected the raw reads and collapsed the reads into unique sequences, merging closely related sequences to remove PCR and sequencing errors. To assign V, D and J gene segments, CDR3 sequences were aligned to IMGT reference sequences. For a sequence to be retained, a match of at least six nucleotides to both a V gene segment and a J gene segment was required. Rearrangements were called productive when the CDR3 lacked stop codons and stayed in frame with V and J; all others were non-productive. CDR3 was defined according to IMGT convention as the region running from the second conserved V-encoded cysteine to the conserved J-encoded phenylalanine. In an earlier analysis of roughly 580 of the donors, sequences lacking an unambiguous match to a single V gene segment were excluded. An earlier analysis of 587 of the donors classified V segments as functional when productive rearrangements were above 56.7% and as segregating when the standard deviation between donors was above 5%. A statistical classification framework was built to diagnose cytomegalovirus status from the catalog of TCR beta chain sequences. In a later analysis, V and J genes were assigned by comparing TCR nucleotide sequences against IMGT/GENE-DB human TR gene sequences. A later analysis assigned CDR3 sequences and most-parsimonious VDJ recombination scenarios with the TCRdist pipeline. In a later analysis, every TCR beta chain was defined by the combination of its CDR3 amino acid sequence and its V-gene family, and reads without a unique V-gene family were dropped. In a later analysis, approximately 590 highly shared, low-generation-probability nucleotide sequences were removed to address suspected cross-contamination and a sequencing artifact. In a later analysis, a clonal expansion index was calculated for each public chain from normalized within-repertoire ranks of inferred template counts. Generation probabilities in a later analysis came from a VDJ recombination model fitted to out-of-frame rearrangements, and those results were checked against IGoR. In a later analysis, TCR-TCR, TCR-HLA and TCR-CMV co-occurrence was scored with hypergeometric tests, and a repertoire-size bias correction was applied to TCR pairs. To estimate false discovery rates, a later analysis permuted the HLA or CMV assignments 20 times. In a later analysis, co-occurring TCRs were grouped with DBSCAN, and TCRdist sequence similarity was added when clustering was performed within HLA-allele-positive subsets. Repertoires with fewer than 30,000 or more than 120,000 public chains, plus five repertoires with anomalous nucleotide sharing, were excluded from co-occurrence clustering. TCRdb holds this immuneACCESS table with in-frame rearrangements only. Some clones are missing; in checked studies, unresolved V genes explain under half, and the rest has no known cause. Clonal size and the V and J genes are those of that table, whereas D and trimming came from the DNA. Recorded for this sample are 110,000 to 150,000 clones; 65% to 80% of them occurred a single time. The biggest ten clones account for roughly 1.6% of the sample.

The CDR3 has 17 amino acids, counting the end cysteine and phenylalanine. Only the CDR3 DNA stays, 51 bases, in frame from base 1. CDR1 and CDR2, looked up from the germline V gene, are MNHNS and SASEGT. V lost 0 bases and J lost 0 bases; the stretch between them is 12 bases long. The V and J genes are TRBV6-1 and TRBJ1-5; a confident D gene designation cannot be given. The sample taken for sequencing was PBMCs. The sequence was obtained from a woman aged 40 to 50 in good health and CMV-seronegative. At the DNA level, the sequence is TGTGCCAGCAGTGAAGCGAGGTCAGCCTATAGCAATCAGCCCCAGCATTTT. It is translated as CASSEARSAYSNQPQHF.